These T cell receptor beta chains were read from a single sample in a study of cytomegalovirus exposure and HLA in healthy donors. Profiling relied on immunoSEQ multiplex PCR, and the TCRdb table lists in-frame clones only, not all of them. The table includes around 300,000 clones, approximately 91% detected once. What was sequenced was PBMCs. These receptor sequences come from a man younger than 45 in good health and CMV-seronegative. Both conserved end residues are part of each CDR3. The D gene is left open where the match is weak. A clone size is listed for some rows: how often the clone was seen (once, few, many), or a class if it is expanded.

size	D	V	J	CDR3	DNA
-	TRBD2	TRBV27	TRBJ2-7	CASSRRASGEQYF	TGTGCCAGCAGTCGCCGCGCTAGCGGTGAGCAGTACTTC
-	-	TRBV7-2	TRBJ1-6	CASSFYTTTGFSPVSPLHF	TGTGCCAGCAGCTTCTACACTACGACTGGGTTTTCCCCCGTTTCACCCCTCCACTTT
once	-	TRBV6-1	TRBJ1-2	CASSVSGYTYGYTF	TGTGCCAGCAGTGTATCCGGGTATACCTATGGCTACACCTTC
-	TRBD1	TRBV7-9	TRBJ1-2	CASSLPGDRIDGYTF	TGTGCCAGCAGCCTCCCGGGGGACAGAATTGATGGCTACACCTTC
-	TRBD2	TRBV6-5	TRBJ2-1	CASRLAGFNEQFF	TGTGCCAGCCGACTAGCGGGGTTTAATGAGCAGTTCTTC
-	-	TRBV18	TRBJ2-7	CASSPQTENYEQYF	TGTGCCAGCTCACCACAAACAGAGAACTACGAGCAGTACTTC
-	-	TRBV10-3	TRBJ1-6	CAISNQGSSYNSPLHF	TGTGCCATCAGTAATCAGGGAAGCTCCTATAATTCACCCCTCCACTTT
-	TRBD1	TRBV5-1	TRBJ1-1	CASSFLTGGAGAFF	TGCGCCAGCAGCTTCCTTACAGGGGGCGCGGGAGCTTTCTTT
few	-	TRBV5-1	TRBJ1-6	CASSLAQGGTGNSPLHF	TGCGCCAGCAGCTTGGCGCAGGGAGGTACGGGTAATTCACCCCTCCACTTT
once	-	TRBV30	TRBJ1-2	CACQSGMAYGYTF	TGTGCCTGCCAATCGGGGATGGCCTATGGCTACACCTTC
-	-	TRBV19	TRBJ1-6	CASSIPGAYNSPLHF	TGTGCCAGTAGTATCCCAGGGGCCTATAATTCACCCCTCCACTTT
-	-	TRBV5-3	TRBJ2-4	CARSQDNKNIQYF	TGTGCCAGAAGTCAGGACAACAAAAACATTCAGTACTTC
-	TRBD1	TRBV18	TRBJ1-5	CASSPRDRGGQPQHF	TGTGCCAGCTCACCCAGGGACAGAGGGGGTCAGCCCCAGCATTTT
-	-	TRBV6-1	TRBJ1-1	CASSELRNTEAFF	TGTGCCAGCAGTGAACTTCGGAACACTGAAGCTTTCTTT
-	-	TRBV10-1	TRBJ2-1	CASARDSGGSEQFF	TGCGCCTCCGCTCGGGACTCAGGGGGGAGTGAGCAGTTCTTC
-	-	TRBV25-1	TRBJ1-5	CASSEGSGSNQPQHF	TGTGCCAGCAGTGAAGGTAGCGGAAGCAATCAGCCCCAGCATTTT
-	TRBD1	TRBV5-6	TRBJ1-2	CASSLMGQGIGANYGYTF	TGTGCCAGCAGCTTGATGGGACAGGGTATAGGAGCGAACTATGGCTACACCTTC
-	-	TRBV5-4	TRBJ2-7	CASSYDRVYEQYF	TGTGCCAGCAGTTACGACCGGGTCTACGAGCAGTACTTC
-	-	TRBV29-1	TRBJ1-3	CSAIRPGGAISGNTIYF	TGCAGCGCGATCCGGCCCGGGGGGGCCATCTCTGGAAACACCATATATTTT
-	-	TRBV5-1	TRBJ2-7	CASRGVGSYEQYF	TGCGCCAGCAGAGGGGTCGGCTCCTACGAGCAGTACTTC
-	TRBD1	TRBV9	TRBJ1-3	CASTPVGTGRNTIYF	TGTGCCAGCACCCCCGTCGGGACAGGGAGAAACACCATATATTTT
-	TRBD1	TRBV7-8	TRBJ1-5	CASSLGQGDQPQHF	TGTGCCAGCAGCTTAGGCCAGGGGGATCAGCCCCAGCATTTT
-	-	TRBV5-6	TRBJ2-7	CASSLGGGINSYEQYF	TGTGCCAGCAGCTTGGGTGGGGGGATCAACTCCTACGAGCAGTACTTC
-	TRBD1	TRBV2	TRBJ1-2	CASRDGQAIYGYTF	TGTGCCAGCAGAGATGGACAGGCCATCTATGGCTACACCTTC
-	TRBD2	TRBV4-1	TRBJ2-1	CASSPRVAGVSYNEQFF	TGCGCCAGCAGCCCTCGGGTAGCGGGGGTCTCCTACAATGAGCAGTTCTTC
-	TRBD1	TRBV19	TRBJ2-2	CASSVGTGGTGELFF	TGTGCCAGTTCCGTAGGGACAGGGGGCACCGGGGAGCTGTTTTTT
-	TRBD2	TRBV7-9	TRBJ2-7	CASSSRSGGVSSPYEQYF	TGTGCCAGCAGTTCCCGAAGCGGGGGGGTCTCCTCTCCCTACGAGCAGTACTTC
-	TRBD2	TRBV2	TRBJ2-4	CASKGLAGVSPTLAKNIQYF	TGTGCCAGCAAAGGACTAGCGGGGGTTTCCCCGACACTAGCCAAAAACATTCAGTACTTC
-	-	TRBV18	TRBJ1-2	CASSPDRDTYGYTF	TGTGCCAGCTCTCCAGACCGGGACACCTATGGCTACACCTTC
-	-	TRBV5-4	TRBJ2-1	CASSFDRNNEQFF	TGTGCCAGCAGCTTTGACAGGAACAATGAGCAGTTCTTC
-	TRBD1	TRBV13	TRBJ2-7	CASSPGTGAHEQYF	TGTGCCAGCAGCCCCGGGACAGGGGCCCACGAGCAGTACTTC
-	TRBD1	TRBV11-2	TRBJ2-5	CASGTGAQETQYF	TGTGCCAGCGGGACAGGGGCGCAAGAGACCCAGTACTTC
-	-	TRBV30	TRBJ2-1	CAWSVARYNEQFF	TGTGCCTGGAGTGTCGCCAGATACAATGAGCAGTTCTTC
-	-	TRBV5-1	TRBJ2-1	CASSLVGGDEQFF	TGCGCCAGCAGCTTGGTCGGGGGAGATGAGCAGTTCTTC
few	TRBD1	TRBV30	TRBJ1-6	CAWAGTANSPLHF	TGTGCCTGGGCCGGGACAGCGAATTCACCCCTCCACTTT
-	TRBD2	TRBV18	TRBJ2-1	CASSHRTSGGVGYNEQFF	TGTGCCAGCTCACACCGGACTAGCGGGGGGGTCGGCTACAATGAGCAGTTCTTC
-	TRBD1	TRBV5-4	TRBJ2-7	CASSPGGYEQYF	TGTGCCAGCAGTCCAGGGGGTTACGAGCAGTACTTC
-	TRBD2	TRBV2	TRBJ2-5	CASSGTSQETQYF	TGTGCCAGCAGTGGGACTAGCCAAGAGACCCAGTACTTC
few	-	TRBV2	TRBJ2-7	CASGPDWIYEQYF	TGTGCCAGCGGCCCGGACTGGATTTACGAGCAGTACTTC
once	-	TRBV2	TRBJ2-1	CASSEAGVSHNEQFF	TGTGCCAGCAGTGAAGCGGGAGTCTCCCACAATGAGCAGTTCTTC
-	TRBD2	TRBV11-2	TRBJ2-2	CASSAGLVEATGELFF	TGTGCCAGCAGCGCGGGACTAGTCGAAGCCACCGGGGAGCTGTTTTTT
few	-	TRBV19	TRBJ2-2	CASSIAGLQLHRELFF	TGTGCCAGTAGTATAGCAGGGTTACAATTGCACCGGGAGCTGTTTTTT
-	-	TRBV30	TRBJ2-4	CAWSVRGGRAPYF	TGTGCCTGGAGTGTGAGAGGCGGGCGGGCCCCGTACTTC
-	TRBD2	TRBV11-3	TRBJ2-6	CASSLTSGSGGSGANVLTF	TGTGCCAGCAGCTTAACATCGGGTAGCGGGGGCTCTGGGGCCAACGTCCTGACTTTC
-	-	TRBV12-2	TRBJ1-2	CASRLDNRSPIYGYTF	TGTGCAAGTCGCTTAGACAACAGGTCCCCCATCTATGGCTACACCTTC
-	-	TRBV25-1	TRBJ2-5	CASIRGTDKETQYF	TGTGCCAGCATACGCGGGACAGACAAAGAGACCCAGTACTTC
once	TRBD2	TRBV7-8	TRBJ2-4	CASSAGLAGGQNIQYF	TGTGCCAGCAGCGCGGGACTAGCGGGGGGTCAAAACATTCAGTACTTC
-	-	TRBV6-5	TRBJ2-2	CASGDKLTGELFF	TGTGCCAGCGGGGACAAACTCACCGGGGAGCTGTTTTTT
-	TRBD2	TRBV11-2	TRBJ2-7	CASSLESGASYEQYF	TGTGCCAGCAGCTTAGAGAGCGGGGCGTCCTACGAGCAGTACTTC